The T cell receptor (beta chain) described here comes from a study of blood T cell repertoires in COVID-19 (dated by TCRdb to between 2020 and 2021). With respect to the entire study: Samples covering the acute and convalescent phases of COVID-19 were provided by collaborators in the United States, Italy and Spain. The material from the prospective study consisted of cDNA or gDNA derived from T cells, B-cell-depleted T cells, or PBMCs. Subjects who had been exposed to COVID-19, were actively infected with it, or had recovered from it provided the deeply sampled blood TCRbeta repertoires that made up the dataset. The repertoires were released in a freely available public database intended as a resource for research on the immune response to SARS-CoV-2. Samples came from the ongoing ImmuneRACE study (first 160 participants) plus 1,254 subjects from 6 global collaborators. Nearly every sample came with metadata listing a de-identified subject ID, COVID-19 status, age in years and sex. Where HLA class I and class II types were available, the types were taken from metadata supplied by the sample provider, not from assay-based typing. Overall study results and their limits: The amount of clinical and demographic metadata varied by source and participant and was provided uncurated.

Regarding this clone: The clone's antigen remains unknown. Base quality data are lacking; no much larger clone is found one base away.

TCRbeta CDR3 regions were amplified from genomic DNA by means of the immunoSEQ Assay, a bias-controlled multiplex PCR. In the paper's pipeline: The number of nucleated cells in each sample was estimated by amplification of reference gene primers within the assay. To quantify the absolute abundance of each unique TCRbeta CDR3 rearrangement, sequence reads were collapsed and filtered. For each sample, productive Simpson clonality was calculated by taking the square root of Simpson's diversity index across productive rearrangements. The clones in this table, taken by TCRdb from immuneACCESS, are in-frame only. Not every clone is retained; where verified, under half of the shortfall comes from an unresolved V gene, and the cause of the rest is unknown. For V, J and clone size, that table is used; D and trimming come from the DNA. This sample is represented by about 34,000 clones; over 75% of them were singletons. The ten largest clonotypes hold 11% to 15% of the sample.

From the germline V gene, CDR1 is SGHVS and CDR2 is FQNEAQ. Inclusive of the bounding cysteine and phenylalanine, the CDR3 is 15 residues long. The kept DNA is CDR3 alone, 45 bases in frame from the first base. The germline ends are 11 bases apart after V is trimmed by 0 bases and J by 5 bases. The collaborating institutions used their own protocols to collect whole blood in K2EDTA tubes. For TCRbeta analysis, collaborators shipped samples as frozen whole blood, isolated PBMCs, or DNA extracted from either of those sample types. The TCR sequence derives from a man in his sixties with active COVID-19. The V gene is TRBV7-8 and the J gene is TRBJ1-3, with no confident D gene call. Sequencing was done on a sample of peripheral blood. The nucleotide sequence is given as TGTGCCAGCAGCTTAGCCTCCAGCGCCAGAAACACCATATATTTT. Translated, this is CASSLASSARNTIYF.